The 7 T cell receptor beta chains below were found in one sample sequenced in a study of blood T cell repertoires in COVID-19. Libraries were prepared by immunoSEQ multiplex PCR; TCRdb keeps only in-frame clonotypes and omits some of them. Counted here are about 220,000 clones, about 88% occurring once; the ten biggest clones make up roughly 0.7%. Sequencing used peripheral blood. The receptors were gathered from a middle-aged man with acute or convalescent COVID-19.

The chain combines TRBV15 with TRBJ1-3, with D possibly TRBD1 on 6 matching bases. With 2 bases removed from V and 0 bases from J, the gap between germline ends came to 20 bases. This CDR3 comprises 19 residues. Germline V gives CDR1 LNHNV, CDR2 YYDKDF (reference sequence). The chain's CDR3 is CATSRSRDILTSSGNTIYF. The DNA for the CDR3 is TGTGCCACCAGCAGAAGCCGGGACATTCTCACGAGCTCTGGAAACACCATATATTTT. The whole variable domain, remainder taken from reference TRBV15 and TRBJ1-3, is DAMVIQNPRYQVTQFGKPVTLSCSQTLNHNVMYWYQQKSSQAPKLLFHYYDKDFNNEADTPDNFQSRRPNTSFCFLDIRSPGLGDTAMYLCATSRSRDILTSSGNTIYFGEGSWLTVV.

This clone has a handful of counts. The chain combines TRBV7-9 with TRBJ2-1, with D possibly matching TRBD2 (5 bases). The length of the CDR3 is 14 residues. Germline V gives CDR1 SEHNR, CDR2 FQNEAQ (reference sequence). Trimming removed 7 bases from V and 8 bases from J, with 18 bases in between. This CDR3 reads CASTPRDYEDEQFF. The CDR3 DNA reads TGTGCCAGCACCCCGAGAGACTACGAAGATGAGCAGTTCTTC.

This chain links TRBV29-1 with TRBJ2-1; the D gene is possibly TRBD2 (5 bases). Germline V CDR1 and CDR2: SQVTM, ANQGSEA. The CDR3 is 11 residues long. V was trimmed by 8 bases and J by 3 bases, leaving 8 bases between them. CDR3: CSSGVYNEQFF. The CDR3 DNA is TGCAGCTCCGGGGTCTACAATGAGCAGTTCTTC.

The DNA for the CDR3 is TGTGCCAGCAGTTTTCACGGACTAGCGGGAGGTTATGAGCAGTTCTTC. This translates into CASSFHGLAGGYEQFF. The chain combines TRBV27 with TRBJ2-1; the match to TRBD2 covers 14 bases. The CDR3 extends over 16 amino acids. V dropped 3 bases and J dropped 8; count of bases not matched to a gene: 6. Germline V lookup: CDR1 MNHEY, CDR2 SMNVEV (reference sequence).

The CDR3 nucleotides are TGCAGCGTTCAGAATACGGGGGAAAACATTCAGTACTTC. Its protein is CSVQNTGENIQYF. The genes are TRBV29-1 and TRBJ2-4; D perhaps matches TRBD2 (6 bases). Germline V gene sequence: CDR1 SQVTM, CDR2 ANQGSEA. The CDR3 is 13 residues long. V lost 5 bases, J lost 5 bases, and 13 bases lay in between.

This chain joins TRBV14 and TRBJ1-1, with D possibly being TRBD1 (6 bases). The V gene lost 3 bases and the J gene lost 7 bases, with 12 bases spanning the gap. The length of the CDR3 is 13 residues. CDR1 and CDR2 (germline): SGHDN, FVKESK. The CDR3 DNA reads TGTGCCAGCAGCCAGAACAGGGTTGGTGAAGCTTTCTTT. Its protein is CASSQNRVGEAFF.

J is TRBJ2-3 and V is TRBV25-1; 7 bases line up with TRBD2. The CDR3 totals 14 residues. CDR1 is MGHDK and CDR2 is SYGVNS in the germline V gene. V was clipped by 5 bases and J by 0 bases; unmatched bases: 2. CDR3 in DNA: TGTGCCAGCAGTCTAGCGGCGAGCACAGATACGCAGTATTTT. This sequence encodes CASSLAASTDTQYF.